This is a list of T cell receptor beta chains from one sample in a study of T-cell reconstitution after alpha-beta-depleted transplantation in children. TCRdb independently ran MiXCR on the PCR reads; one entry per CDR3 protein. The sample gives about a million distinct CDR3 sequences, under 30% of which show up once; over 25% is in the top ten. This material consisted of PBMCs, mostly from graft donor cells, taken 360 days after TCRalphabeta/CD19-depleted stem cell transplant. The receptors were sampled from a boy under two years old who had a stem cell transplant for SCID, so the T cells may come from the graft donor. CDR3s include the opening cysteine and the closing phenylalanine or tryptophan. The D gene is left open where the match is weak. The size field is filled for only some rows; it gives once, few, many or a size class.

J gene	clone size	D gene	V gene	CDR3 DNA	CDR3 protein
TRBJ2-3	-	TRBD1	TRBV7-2	TGTGCCAGCAGCACTTTGACAGGGGTCACAGATACGCAGTATTTT	CASSTLTGVTDTQYF
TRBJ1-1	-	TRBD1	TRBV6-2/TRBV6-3	TGTGCCAGCAGTGCCAAGACAGGGAACGCTGAAGCTTTCTTT	CASSAKTGNAEAFF
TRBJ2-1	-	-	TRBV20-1	TGCAGTGCTAGACCCCATCCGGCGGGTGAGCAGTTCTTC	CSARPHPAGEQFF
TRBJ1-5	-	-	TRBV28	TGTGCCAGCAGTACTCAGGGAAGCAATCAGCCCCAGCATTTT	CASSTQGSNQPQHF
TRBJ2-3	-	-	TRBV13	TGTGCCAGCAGCACCCCGGGGTACCATAGGGATACGCAGTATTTT	CASSTPGYHRDTQYF
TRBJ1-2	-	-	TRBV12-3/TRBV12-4	TGTGCCAGCAGTCCGCGCCCCGGACAGCTGTATGGCTACACCTTC	CASSPRPGQLYGYTF
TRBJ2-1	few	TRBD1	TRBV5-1	TGCGCCAGCAGCTTGCCCGACAGGGGGCAACAGTTCTTC	CASSLPDRGQQFF
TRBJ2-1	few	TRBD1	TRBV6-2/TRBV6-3	TGTGCCAGCAGTCCTCGGGACAGGGGGCACAATGAGCAGTTCTTC	CASSPRDRGHNEQFF
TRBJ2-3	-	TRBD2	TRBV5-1	TGCGCCAGCAGGTTCGGACTAGCGGGGAGCACAGATACGCAGTATTTT	CASRFGLAGSTDTQYF
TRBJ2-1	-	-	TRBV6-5	TGTGCCAGCAGTTATCAGGGGGAGGGGGCCTACAATGAGCAGTTCTTC	CASSYQGEGAYNEQFF
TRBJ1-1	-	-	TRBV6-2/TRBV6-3	TGTGCCAGCAGTGCACCAGGTTATACTGAAGCTTTCTTT	CASSAPGYTEAFF
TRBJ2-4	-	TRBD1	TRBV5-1	TGCGCCAGCAGCTTGCGGGACAGCTCCTCAAAAAACATTCAGTACTTC	CASSLRDSSSKNIQYF
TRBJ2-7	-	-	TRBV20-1	TGCAGTGCTAGACACTCCTACGAGCAGTACTTC	CSARHSYEQYF
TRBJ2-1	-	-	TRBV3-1	TGTGCCAGCAGCCAAGAAGGCACTATTCGAGTGTTCTTC	CASSQEGTIRVFF
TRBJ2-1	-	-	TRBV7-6	TGTGCCAGCAGCTTAGCGGCCGTTCAGGGTAGTGTTTACAATGAGCAGTTCTTC	CASSLAAVQGSVYNEQFF
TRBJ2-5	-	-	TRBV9	TGTGCCAGCAGCGTGCCGGGTGAAGAGACCCAGTACTTC	CASSVPGEETQYF
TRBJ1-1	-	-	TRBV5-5	TGTGCCAGCAGCTTTTTGTCCGAAGCTTTCTTT	CASSFLSEAFF
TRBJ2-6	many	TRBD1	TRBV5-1	TGCGCCAGCCGGTTAACGCCGGGACAGCTCTCTGGGGCCAACGTCCTGACTTTC	CASRLTPGQLSGANVLTF
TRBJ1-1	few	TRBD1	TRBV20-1	TGCAGTGCTAGCGCCGGGACAGCGAACACTGAAGCTTTCTTT	CSASAGTANTEAFF
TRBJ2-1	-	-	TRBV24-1	TGTGCCACCAGTGATTTTGGGCACCCATACAATGAGCAGTTCTTC	CATSDFGHPYNEQFF
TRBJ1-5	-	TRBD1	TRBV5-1	TGTGCCAGCAGTCCGACAGGGAGTAGCAATCAGCCCCAGCATTTT	CASSPTGSSNQPQHF
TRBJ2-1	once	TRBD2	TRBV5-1	TGCGCCAGCAGCCCCAGGACTAGCGGGGTGCCTTACAATGAGCAGTTCTTC	CASSPRTSGVPYNEQFF
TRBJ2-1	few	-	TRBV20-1	TGCAGTGCTAGCGTACCACTAGTTTGGGAGCAGTTCTTC	CSASVPLVWEQFF
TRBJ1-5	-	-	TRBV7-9	TGTGCCAGCAGCTTCGGAAGGGTTGGTCAGCCCCAGCATTTT	CASSFGRVGQPQHF
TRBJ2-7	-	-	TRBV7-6	TGTGCCAGCAGCTCCGGTGATATCCCCTACGAGCAGTACTTC	CASSSGDIPYEQYF
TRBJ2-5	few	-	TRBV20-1	TGCAGTGCGCCCAGGAAGGAGACCCAGTACTTC	CSAPRKETQYF
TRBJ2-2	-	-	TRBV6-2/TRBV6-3	TGTGCCAGCAGTGGGCACCGGGAAACCGGGGAGCTGTTTTTT	CASSGHRETGELFF
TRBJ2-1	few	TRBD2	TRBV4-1	TGCGCCAGCAGCCCGCTCGCGGGGGGCGTCAATGAGCAGTTCTTC	CASSPLAGGVNEQFF
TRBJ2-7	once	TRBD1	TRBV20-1	TGCAGTGCCCAGCCGGACAGGGAGGACTACGAGCAGTACTTC	CSAQPDREDYEQYF
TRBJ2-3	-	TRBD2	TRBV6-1	TGTGCCAGCAGTGATTCCTTAAGCGGGGCCGATACGCAGTATTTT	CASSDSLSGADTQYF
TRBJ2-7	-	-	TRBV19	TGTGCCAGTAGTGTCAGGGGTTTCTCCTACGAGCAGTACTTC	CASSVRGFSYEQYF